The next 9 T cell receptor beta chains were all read from a single sample in a study of blood T cell repertoires in COVID-19. Sequencing used immunoSEQ multiplex PCR; TCRdb keeps in-frame clones, though not all of them. The top ten hold just over 2.5% of the sample, which has 200,000 to 250,000 clones, less than 90% seen once. The sequencing sample was made of PBMCs or T cells enriched from blood (not recorded which). These receptors were taken from a woman aged 25 to 39 who had recovered from COVID-19.

The chain uses TRBV2 and TRBJ1-2; possible D gene TRBD1, 5 bases. The germline CDR1 and CDR2 sequences are SNHLY and FYNNEI. V was pared by 4 bases and J by 7 bases, with 16 bases between. The CDR3 is 14 amino acids. The CDR3 DNA reads as TGTGCCAGCAGTGGGTTCGGGGGGGAAGCTGGCTACACCTTC. Translation gives CASSGFGGEAGYTF.

V usage is TRBV27 and J usage is TRBJ1-4, with 7 positions matching TRBD1. V shed 1 base and J 7 bases; nucleotides not matched to a gene: 3. The CDR3 totals 14 residues. Germline V gene sequence: CDR1 MNHEY, CDR2 SMNVEV (reference sequence). CDR3 DNA sequence: TGTGCCAGCAGTTTATGGGGACAGCCTGAAAAACTGTTTTTT. Its translation is CASSLWGQPEKLFF.

This clone was found once. The chain joins TRBV2 to TRBJ1-2, with TRBD1 matching 9 bases. V was pared by 7 bases and J by 8 bases, with 8 bases of the junction left unmatched. Germline V lookup: CDR1 SNHLY, CDR2 FYNNEI. The CDR3 extends over 13 amino acids. This chain's CDR3 is CASIGQGRKGYTF. CDR3 DNA: TGTGCCAGCATTGGACAGGGGCGGAAGGGCTACACCTTC.

In this sample, this clone turned up a few times. The DNA for the CDR3 is TGCGCCAGCAGCCAAGCAAAGGGACAGGCCTACGAGCAGTACTTC. It is translated as CASSQAKGQAYEQYF. V and J are TRBV4-1 and TRBJ2-7; TRBD1 matches 8 bases. J was trimmed by 2 bases and V by 1 base; bases with no gene match: 4. CDR1 MGHRA and CDR2 YSYEKL come from the germline V gene. There are 15 residues in the CDR3.

Worth noting for this clone: Different DNA sequences within this sample yield the same CDR3. The chain couples TRBV11-2 to TRBJ1-1, with D unclear. Looked up from germline, CDR1 is SGHAT and CDR2 is FQNNGV. This CDR3 is built from 13 residues. The ends were cut back, 1 base at V and 2 bases at J, with 5 bases in the middle. The CDR3 sequence is CASSLAVNTEAFF. The CDR3 DNA is TGTGCCAGCAGCTTAGCAGTCAACACTGAAGCTTTCTTT.

This chain uses TRBV19 with TRBJ1-2, with TRBD1 identical over 7 bases. Unmatched junction bases numbered 9, after V lost 6 bases and J lost 2 bases. This CDR3 contains 15 residues. Looked up from germline, CDR1 is LNHDA and CDR2 is SQIVND (reference sequence). The CDR3 DNA sequence: TGTGCCAGTAGAGGGGGCCTCACTCTCAACTATGGCTACACCTTC. Amino acids: CASRGGLTLNYGYTF.

The chain's CDR3 is CASSQGRLMGELFF. The CDR3 coding sequence is TGTGCCAGCAGCCAAGGTCGGTTAATGGGGGAGCTGTTTTTT. The chain combines TRBV3-1 (or the pseudogene TRBV3-2) with TRBJ2-2; D remains ambiguous. CDR3 length: 14 amino acids. V lost 1 base, J lost 8 bases, and 11 bases lay in between. Germline CDR1 reads LGHDT; CDR2 reads YNNKEL (reference sequence).

V is TRBV9 and J is TRBJ2-1, with TRBD1 matching 9 bases. After removal of 0 bases from V and 3 bases from J, the junction contained 1 base not matched to a gene. This CDR3 spans 15 amino acids. In germline, CDR1 is SGDLS, CDR2 YYNGEE. The DNA for the CDR3 is TGTGCCAGCAGCGTAGAGGACAGGGGCTACAATGAGCAGTTCTTC. Translated, it gives CASSVEDRGYNEQFF.

The chain joins TRBV7-9 to TRBJ1-2; the D gene is possibly TRBD1 (6 bases). Trimming shortened V by 5 bases and J by 5 bases, and 12 bases separated the two germline ends. This CDR3 region has 13 residues. Germline loops: CDR1 SEHNR, CDR2 FQNEAQ (reference sequence). The CDR3 reads CASSPDRRYGYTF. CDR3 sequence (DNA): TGTGCCAGCAGCCCAGACAGGAGATATGGCTACACCTTC. The full variable domain, in which reference TRBV7-9 and TRBJ1-2 provide the parts outside the CDR3, is DTGVSQNPRHKITKRGQNVTFRCDPISEHNRLYWYRQTLGQGPEFLTYFQNEAQLEKSRLLSDRFSAERPKGSFSTLEIQRTEQGDSAMYLCASSPDRRYGYTFGSGTRLTVV.